This TCR beta chain was observed in a study of blood T cells in healthy people across ages. Points from the study as a whole: The study found more naive CD4+ cells and higher diversity in long-lived than aged donors. Diversity figures based on one million T cells were deemed too low.

About this clonotype itself: Its antigen remains unidentified.

The germline gives CDR1 LGHDT, CDR2 YNNKEL (reference sequence). The CDR3 has 15 residues. Trimming stripped 0 bases from V and 7 bases from J, with 13 bases between. A second PCR of 7 to 11 cycles used a sample-barcoded 5' primer and a J-beta primer mix. TCRdb re-called the 5' RACE reads with MiXCR, one entry per CDR3 protein. Here the sample spans around 1.5 million distinct CDR3 sequences, approximately 59% being singletons. The genes are TRBV3-1 and TRBJ1-5; a possible D gene is TRBD1 (6 bases). The TCR was taken from a man aged 18 to 29 in good health. The sequencing input was blood. CDR3 loop: CASSQDNRAGQPQHF. CDR3 in DNA: TGTGCCAGCAGCCAAGATAACAGGGCCGGACAGCCCCAGCATTTT. Combining the CDR3 with reference TRBV3-1 and TRBJ1-5 gives the whole variable domain DTAVSQTPKYLVTQMGNDKSIKCEQNLGHDTMYWYKQDSKKFLKIMFSYNNKELIINETVPNRFSPKSPDKAHLNLHINSLELGDSAVYFCASSQDNRAGQPQHFGDGTRLSIL.